One and the same sample provided the 23 T cell receptor beta chains below, sequenced in a study of T cell therapy after organ transplantation. Their target antigens are unknown. TCRdb's table, derived via immunoSEQ multiplex PCR, lists solely in-frame clones and lacks some. Among approximately 52,000 clones listed, 94% were seen once. The source was CD8+ T cells from blood, collected before autologous CMV-specific T cell therapy. Receptors originate from a human patient who had received a solid organ transplant and had CMV disease.

The chain couples TRBV7-9 to TRBJ1-2; 7 bases are shared with TRBD1. Trimming cost V 5 bases and J 3 bases; bases outside gene matches: 9. Germline V gene data show CDR1 as SEHNR and CDR2 as FQNEAQ (reference sequence). The CDR3 has 15 residues. CDR3 nucleotide sequence: TGTGCCAGCAGCGCAGAACAGGGGCTCCACTATGGCTACACCTTC. Residues: CASSAEQGLHYGYTF.

The genes are TRBV6-5 and TRBJ1-1, with D unresolved. The CDR3 sequence is 14 residues long. Deletions cut 3 bases from V and 0 bases from J, with 8 bases between. Germline V gene lookup returns CDR1 MNHEY and CDR2 SVGAGI. CDR3 nucleotides: TGTGCCAGCAGTTATGGAGGGATGAACACTGAAGCTTTCTTT. Its protein product is CASSYGGMNTEAFF.

The chain joins TRBV4-1 to TRBJ2-7, with 9 bases aligning to TRBD1. V dropped 4 bases and J dropped 6; count of bases not matched to a gene: 7. CDR3 length: 14 residues. Germline CDR1 reads MGHRA; CDR2 reads YSYEKL. The CDR3 DNA sequence: TGCGCCAGCAGCCCGAAGACAGGGGGTGTCGAGCAGTACTTC. Residues: CASSPKTGGVEQYF.

The rearrangement links TRBV5-1 to TRBJ2-1; TRBD1 or TRBD2 may be the D gene (6 bases each). The CDR3 extends over 16 amino acids. Trimming pared 1 base from V and 8 bases from J, leaving 19 bases between. Per the germline V gene, CDR1 is SGHRS and CDR2 is YFSETQ. The CDR3 here is CASSLTQTVRGDEQFF. The CDR3 DNA is TGCGCCAGCAGCTTGACTCAGACAGTGAGGGGGGATGAGCAGTTCTTC.

This chain links TRBV6-6 with TRBJ1-1, with D hard to call. Germline CDR1 is MNHNY and CDR2 is SVGAGI (reference sequence). The CDR3 length is 10 residues. The V end was cut by 3 bases, the J end by 8 bases, with 4 bases between. The CDR3 region has the DNA TGTGCCAGCAGTTATGGGGAAGCTTTCTTT. Protein product: CASSYGEAFF.

In this sample, this clone turned up once. This sequence joins TRBV5-6 and TRBJ1-5; maybe TRBD1 (6 bases). With 4 bases removed from V and 0 bases from J, the gap between germline ends came to 14 bases. The germline CDR1 and CDR2 sequences are SGHDT and YYEEEE. The CDR3 contains 16 residues. CDR3 sequence: CASSLWTDNSNQPQHF. Written as DNA, the CDR3 is TGTGCCAGCAGCCTGTGGACAGACAATAGCAATCAGCCCCAGCATTTT.

The CDR3 here is CASSSGPGPDTQYF. DNA for the CDR3: TGTGCCAGCAGCTCCGGACCGGGGCCAGATACGCAGTATTTT. The chain couples TRBV5-4 to TRBJ2-3, with D tentatively TRBD1 or TRBD2 (5 bases each). V lost 3 bases and J lost 4, with 12 bases in between. This CDR3 contains 14 residues. Germline V gene data show CDR1 as SGHNT and CDR2 as YYREEE (reference sequence).

The chain links TRBV16 to TRBJ2-7; D is perhaps TRBD1 or TRBD2 (5 bases each). Trimming took off 2 bases at V and 0 bases at J, with 8 bases between the two ends. The CDR3 runs to 14 residues. Per the germline V gene, CDR1 is KGHSY and CDR2 is FQNENV. As DNA, the CDR3 is TGTGCCAGCAGCCAAGAGGGGAGCTCCTACGAGCAGTACTTC. It encodes CASSQEGSSYEQYF.

The V and J genes are TRBV19 and TRBJ1-4; D not resolved. There are 14 residues in the CDR3. From germline, CDR1 is LNHDA and CDR2 SQIVND (reference sequence). V was cut by 3 bases and J by 10 bases, with 15 bases left in between. CDR3 nucleotides: TGTGCCAGTAGTATCCCGTATCCGGAAGGAAAACTGTTTTTT. Amino acids: CASSIPYPEGKLFF.

The genes are TRBV6-5 and TRBJ2-3; 13 nucleotides align to TRBD2. This CDR3 has 15 residues. V gave up 5 bases and J gave up 4 bases; unmatched junction bases: 3. The germline CDR1 and CDR2 sequences are MNHEY and SVGAGI. Here the CDR3 reads CASSRTSGSADTQYF. The DNA for the CDR3 is TGTGCCAGCAGTCGGACTAGCGGGAGTGCAGATACGCAGTATTTT.

V is TRBV10-3 and J is TRBJ2-2; 7 bases map to TRBD2. The CDR3 is made up of 15 amino acids. Per germline, CDR1 ENHRY and CDR2 SYGVKD. The V segment lost 7 bases and the J segment 0 bases; nucleotides outside the gene matches: 5. The CDR3 DNA reads as TGTGCCATCACTCCTGGGGGGGCGAACACCGGGGAGCTGTTTTTT. Translated, it gives CAITPGGANTGELFF.

This chain links TRBV7-9 with TRBJ2-7, with TRBD2 matching over 7 bases. The CDR3 consists of 13 residues. Germline CDR1 reads SEHNR; CDR2 reads FQNEAQ (reference sequence). The J segment lost 6 bases and the V segment lost 1 base, leaving 3 bases of the junction unmatched. CDR3 nucleotide sequence: TGTGCCAGCAGCTTAGGGGCTAGCGGCGAGCAGTACTTC. It translates to CASSLGASGEQYF.

This chain links TRBV18 with TRBJ2-2; TRBD1 aligns across 8 bases. This CDR3 is 17 amino acids long. V gave up 4 bases and J gave up 4 bases; unmatched junction bases: 11. CDR1 and CDR2 (germline): KGHSH, LQKENI. CDR3 residues: CASSRQGQGGGTGELFF. CDR3 nucleotides: TGTGCCAGCTCACGACAGGGGCAGGGAGGAGGCACCGGGGAGCTGTTTTTT.

Only one count was recorded for this clone. The CDR3 is CASSKGGELETQYF. As DNA, the CDR3 is TGTGCCAGTAGTAAGGGGGGTGAGCTAGAGACCCAGTACTTC. The gene calls are TRBV19 and TRBJ2-5; D might be TRBD1 or TRBD2, each matching 6 bases. This CDR3 is built from 14 residues. The germline V gene has CDR1 LNHDA and CDR2 SQIVND (reference sequence). V shed 4 bases and J shed 4 bases, with 13 bases lying between them. Full variable domain (outside the CDR3, taken from reference TRBV19 and TRBJ2-5): DGGITQSPKYLFRKEGQNVTLSCEQNLNHDAMYWYRQDPGQGLRLIYYSQIVNDFQKGDIAEGYSVSREKKESFPLTVTSAQKNPTAFYLCASSKGGELETQYFGPGTRLLVL.

The chain has TRBV5-4 and TRBJ2-7; D may be TRBD2 (6 bases). The CDR3 length is 16 residues. V lost 4 bases and J lost 4, with 21 bases in between. Per the germline V gene, CDR1 is SGHNT and CDR2 is YYREEE (reference sequence). The CDR3 nucleotides read TGTGCCAGCAGCCAGCCGGGTCCGGGGGACGTGTACGAGCAGTACTTC. This translates into CASSQPGPGDVYEQYF.

Only one count was recorded for this clone. The chain links TRBV9 to TRBJ1-3; no firm D call. The germline V gene has CDR1 SGDLS and CDR2 YYNGEE. This CDR3 is 13 amino acids long. Trimming left V 3 bases short and J 0 bases short, with 4 bases between. The DNA of the CDR3 is TGTGCCAGCAGCGACAGCTCTGGAAACACCATATATTTT. This translates into CASSDSSGNTIYF.

The rearrangement joins TRBV19 to TRBJ2-7; D is perhaps TRBD1 (5 bases). This CDR3 contains 13 residues. Germline V gives CDR1 LNHDA, CDR2 SQIVND (reference sequence). Trimming stripped 5 bases from V and 2 bases from J, with 10 bases between. The DNA for the CDR3 is TGTGCCAGTAGTCCCAGGGTTCCCTACGAGCAGTACTTC. This codes for CASSPRVPYEQYF.

The rearrangement uses TRBV7-7 and TRBJ1-5; tentative D call: TRBD1 (6 bases). Per germline, CDR1 SSHAT and CDR2 FNYEAQ (reference sequence). This CDR3 has 13 residues. DNA of the CDR3: TGTGCTACCCCAAGGGGGGGCAATCAGCCCCAGCATTTT. Translation gives CATPRGGNQPQHF.

This clone was seen once. CDR3 loop: CASSLGGGWTNEQFF. The CDR3 DNA reads TGTGCCAGCAGCTTAGGCGGGGGATGGACAAATGAGCAGTTCTTC. V and J are TRBV7-8 and TRBJ2-1, with 7 bases fitting TRBD2. This CDR3 region has 15 residues. In germline, CDR1 is SGHVS, CDR2 FQNEAQ. Unmatched junction bases numbered 7, after V lost 1 base and J lost 7 bases.

The chain recombines TRBV10-3 with TRBJ1-2; TRBD1 aligns across 9 bases. Unmatched junction bases numbered 13, after V lost 7 bases and J lost 4 bases. Looked up from germline, CDR1 is ENHRY and CDR2 is SYGVKD. The length of the CDR3 is 16 residues. The CDR3 coding sequence is TGTGCCATCACGGCGGTCGGACAGGGGACTTTCTATGGCTACACCTTC. This gives the protein CAITAVGQGTFYGYTF.

This chain joins TRBV10-2 and TRBJ2-7; D might be TRBD2 (6 bases). This CDR3 contains 12 residues. Trimming left V 8 bases short and J 0 bases short, with 8 bases between. Per germline, CDR1 WSHSY and CDR2 SAAADI. The CDR3 sequence is CASVGSSYEQYF. The CDR3 DNA reads TGCGCCAGCGTCGGGAGCTCCTACGAGCAGTACTTC.

This chain connects TRBV10-2 to TRBJ2-7, with a weak D call TRBD2 (5 bases). The CDR3 contains 14 residues. In germline, CDR1 is WSHSY, CDR2 SAAADI. V was cut by 3 bases and J by 6 bases, with 15 bases left in between. In nucleotides, the CDR3 is TGCGCCAGCAGTGATAGCGCTATCCTACCCGAGCAGTACTTC. It yields the protein CASSDSAILPEQYF.

J is TRBJ2-5 and V is TRBV6-5; no firm D call. V gave up 2 bases and J gave up 5 bases, with 9 bases separating them. The CDR3 is 13 amino acids. The germline gives CDR1 MNHEY, CDR2 SVGAGI. In DNA form, the CDR3 reads TGTGCCAGCAGTTACGATGCCCGGGAGACCCAGTACTTC. Its translation is CASSYDARETQYF.